One sample yielded the 19 T cell receptor beta chains listed below, sequenced in a study of blood T cell repertoires in COVID-19. Sequenced by immunoSEQ multiplex PCR; TCRdb stores in-frame clones only, minus some. The repertoire holds about 69,000 clones, with roughly 80% as singletons. Sequencing used peripheral blood. These receptors all stem from a man aged 60-69 years with acute or convalescent COVID-19.

The V gene is TRBV10-2, the J gene TRBJ1-2; 12 bases match TRBD1. CDR3 size: 14 residues. Germline V lookup: CDR1 WSHSY, CDR2 SAAADI. The J segment lost 6 bases and the V segment lost 7 bases, leaving 6 bases of the junction unmatched. CDR3 sequence: CASKGGTGGDGYTF. The CDR3 region has the DNA TGCGCCAGCAAAGGGGGGACAGGGGGCGATGGCTACACCTTC.

V gene TRBV6-2 or TRBV6-3 combines with J gene TRBJ1-5; 10 nucleotides match TRBD1. Germline V gene sequence: CDR1 MNHEY, CDR2 SVGEGT. Germline trimming cut 6 bases from V and 0 bases from J; bases unmatched to any gene: 8. The CDR3 spans 17 residues. The CDR3 nucleotides read TGTGCCAGCAGCCGGGGACAGGGGAGATATAGCAATCAGCCCCAGCATTTT. It yields the protein CASSRGQGRYSNQPQHF.

The J gene is TRBJ2-3, the V gene TRBV5-1; D possibly corresponds to TRBD1 (7 bases). Germline values: CDR1 SGHRS, CDR2 YFSETQ. Trimming took off 3 bases at V and 1 base at J, with 15 bases between the two ends. There are 16 residues in the CDR3. The CDR3 bases are TGCGCCAGCAGCTGGGGGGACAGAAGTCGCACAGATACGCAGTATTTT. Protein sequence: CASSWGDRSRTDTQYF. Supplemented by reference TRBV5-1 and TRBJ2-3, the full variable domain reads KAGVTQTPRYLIKTRGQQVTLSCSPISGHRSVSWYQQTPGQGLQFLFEYFSETQRNKGNFPGRFSGRQFSNSRSEMNVSTLELGDSALYLCASSWGDRSRTDTQYFGPGTRLTVL.

The genes are TRBV19 and TRBJ1-2; a weak D match, TRBD1 (5 bases). V was trimmed by 6 bases and J by 8 bases, leaving 16 bases between them. The germline gives CDR1 LNHDA, CDR2 SQIVND (reference sequence). The CDR3 is made up of 13 amino acids. The CDR3 DNA reads TGTGCCAGTAGGTACAGGATCACGACCGGCTACACCTTC. Its protein product is CASRYRITTGYTF.

The chain links TRBV4-3 to TRBJ1-1, with 8 bases aligning to TRBD1. The CDR3 has 16 residues. Trimming removed 1 base from V and 7 bases from J; junction bases left unmatched: 11. Germline loops: CDR1 LGHNA, CDR2 YSLEER. This CDR3 is CASSQVIGQGGYEAFF. The CDR3 DNA is TGCGCCAGCAGCCAAGTGATCGGACAGGGCGGATATGAAGCTTTCTTT.

This chain uses TRBV7-8 with TRBJ2-7, with D possibly matching TRBD1 (6 bases). Trimming removed 1 base from V and 0 bases from J, with 16 bases in between. The germline gives CDR1 SGHVS, CDR2 FQNEAQ. CDR3 size: 17 residues. The DNA for the CDR3 is TGTGCCAGCAGCTTAGTCCCACACAGGGTAGGCTCCTACGAGCAGTACTTC. Its protein product is CASSLVPHRVGSYEQYF.

The chain carries TRBV19 and TRBJ1-1; tentative D call: TRBD1 (6 bases). Germline CDR1 and CDR2: LNHDA and SQIVND (reference sequence). Trimming removed 8 bases at V and 4 bases at J, with 14 bases between. The CDR3 covers 13 residues. The DNA of the CDR3 is TGTGCCAGTTGTACGGGGGGCGTCACTGAAGCTTTCTTT. Translating gives CASCTGGVTEAFF.

The chain joins TRBV7-6 to TRBJ1-1; D call uncertain. V was clipped by 5 bases and J by 2 bases, with 9 bases between them. This CDR3 contains 13 residues. Germline assignment: CDR1 SGHVS and CDR2 FNYEAQ. The CDR3 coding sequence is TGTGCCAGCAGCCTAGACCTAAACACTGAAGCTTTCTTT. As protein: CASSLDLNTEAFF.

This sequence joins TRBV9 and TRBJ1-1; 9 nucleotides agree with TRBD1. This CDR3 comprises 15 residues. The ends lost 2 bases at V and 5 bases at J; junction bases unmatched: 7. Germline V gene lookup returns CDR1 SGDLS and CDR2 YYNGEE. The CDR3 DNA is TGTGCCAGCAGCGTTCGGGGACAGGGACGGACTGAAGCTTTCTTT. Translating gives CASSVRGQGRTEAFF.

V usage is TRBV5-1 and J usage is TRBJ2-2; 10 bases agree with TRBD2. The CDR3 runs to 16 residues. Germline V CDR1 and CDR2: SGHRS, YFSETQ. V lost 4 bases, J lost 1 base, and 4 bases stayed unmatched. The CDR3 DNA reads TGCGCCAGCAGCAGTATAGCGGGGGGGAACACCGGGGAGCTGTTTTTT. Its protein product is CASSSIAGGNTGELFF.

The chain couples TRBV5-4 to TRBJ2-1, with D possibly being TRBD2 (7 bases). V was shortened by 6 bases and J by 8 bases, with 18 bases between the two germline ends. CDR1 is SGHNT and CDR2 is YYREEE in the germline V gene (reference sequence). The CDR3 contains 14 residues. The CDR3 coding sequence is TGTGCCAGCATCCTTTGGGGGGGCGGCGATGAGCAGTTCTTC. Its protein product is CASILWGGGDEQFF. Using reference TRBV5-4 and TRBJ2-1 for the parts outside the CDR3, the full variable domain is ETGVTQSPTHLIKTRGQQVTLRCSSQSGHNTVSWYQQALGQGPQFIFQYYREEENGRGNFPPRFSGLQFPNYSSELNVNALELDDSALYLCASILWGGGDEQFFGPGTRLTVL.

The rearrangement uses TRBV4-3 and TRBJ2-1; weak D call: TRBD2 (5 bases). This CDR3 is built from 17 residues. From germline, CDR1 is LGHNA and CDR2 YSLEER. V was shortened by 0 bases and J by 7 bases, with 19 bases between the two germline ends. The CDR3 DNA follows: TGCGCCAGCAGCCAAGATAATGGTGGAGGAATTCGTAATGAGCAGTTCTTC. Amino acid sequence: CASSQDNGGGIRNEQFF.

V and J are TRBV5-1 and TRBJ1-1, with 8 nucleotides matching TRBD1. Per the germline V gene, CDR1 is SGHRS and CDR2 is YFSETQ. J was trimmed by 5 bases and V by 3 bases; bases with no gene match: 6. CDR3 length: 14 amino acids. The CDR3 bases are TGCGCCAGCAGCTGGCAGGGGGCACGGACTGAAGCTTTCTTT. Amino acid sequence: CASSWQGARTEAFF.

The V gene is TRBV5-1, the J gene TRBJ2-3; TRBD2 aligns across 13 bases. This CDR3 region has 16 residues. Trimming at V came to 2 bases and at J to 2 bases, leaving 2 bases not matched to a gene. Germline loops: CDR1 SGHRS, CDR2 YFSETQ. CDR3 loop: CASSFTSGGATDTQYF. The CDR3, as DNA: TGCGCCAGCAGCTTTACTAGCGGGGGGGCCACAGATACGCAGTATTTT.

This chain joins TRBV18 and TRBJ1-5; TRBD1 aligns across 9 bases. V shed 2 bases, J shed 5 bases, and the junction held 10 bases outside the gene matches. Looked up from germline, CDR1 is KGHSH and CDR2 is LQKENI. The CDR3 is made up of 17 amino acids. This CDR3 is CASSPKTDRDRDQPQHF. The CDR3 nucleotides are TGTGCCAGCTCACCAAAAACAGACCGGGACAGGGATCAGCCCCAGCATTTT.

This clone was seen a single time. The chain carries TRBV4-1 and TRBJ1-3; D remains ambiguous. Germline loops: CDR1 MGHRA, CDR2 YSYEKL. Trimming took 4 bases from V and 7 from J, leaving 8 bases between them. There are 12 residues in the CDR3. The CDR3 DNA is TGCGCCAGCAGCCCACAGCGGAACACCATATATTTT. Residues: CASSPQRNTIYF.

The J gene is TRBJ1-4, the V gene TRBV7-9; D is ambiguous. CDR3 length: 13 amino acids. In germline, CDR1 is SEHNR, CDR2 FQNEAQ (reference sequence). Trimming pared 5 bases from V and 8 bases from J, leaving 12 bases between. The CDR3: CASSPESPEKLFF. The DNA of the CDR3 is TGTGCCAGCAGCCCCGAAAGCCCAGAAAAACTGTTTTTT.

This clone has a single count. This rearrangement joins TRBV7-3 to TRBJ2-1; 7 bases fit TRBD2. Germline CDR1 and CDR2: SGHTA and FQGTGA. This CDR3 has 12 amino acids. The V segment lost 4 bases and the J segment 12 bases; nucleotides outside the gene matches: 6. CDR3 protein: CASSSRGGPQFF. Here the CDR3 DNA reads TGTGCCAGCAGCTCCCGGGGAGGGCCGCAGTTCTTC.

This clone has just one count. The chain is built from TRBV18 and TRBJ2-7; possible D gene TRBD1, 6 bases. The CDR3 contains 15 residues. Trimming took off 4 bases at V and 0 bases at J, with 13 bases between the two ends. Germline assignment: CDR1 KGHSH and CDR2 LQKENI. The DNA of the CDR3 is TGTGCCAGCTCACTCACTAGGACAGTCTCCTACGAGCAGTACTTC. Protein sequence: CASSLTRTVSYEQYF.